Only a few counts were recorded for the clone carrying this T cell receptor (beta chain). The antigen remains unidentified. The data are from a study of post-analysis software for immune sequencing data. The overall study: Patients had relapsing-remitting, secondary progressive or progressive-relapsing multiple sclerosis; some lacked subtype.

CDR1 is MNHNY, CDR2 SVGAGI, per germline (reference sequence). Trimming stripped 0 bases from V and 5 bases from J, with 10 bases between. This CDR3 spans 14 amino acids. The authors incorporated unique molecular identifiers into the TCR beta cDNA libraries. Input amounts of 1 to 10 million T cells were used. These gave 500,000 or so cDNA molecules, so each molecule approximated one T cell. TCRdb fed the PCR reads into MiXCR, producing one record per CDR3 protein. The data show more than 450,000 distinct CDR3 sequences, about a third seen once. Study-level findings and limits: Controls had lower frequencies than patients of five or six TRBV segments, which included TRBV5-6, TRBV5-1 and TRBV20-1. There was significantly lower normalized Chao1 diversity in multiple sclerosis patients than in controls. Clustering by F measure revealed strong co-clustering among samples prepared together in one batch.

The sequenced material came from blood. This receptor was taken from a girl aged 2 to 17 with multiple sclerosis. The chain combines TRBV6-6 with TRBJ1-2; perhaps TRBD1 as D (5 bases). CDR3 sequence: CASSYSGPNYGYTF. As DNA, the CDR3 is TGTGCCAGCAGTTACTCGGGACCCAATTATGGCTACACCTTC.